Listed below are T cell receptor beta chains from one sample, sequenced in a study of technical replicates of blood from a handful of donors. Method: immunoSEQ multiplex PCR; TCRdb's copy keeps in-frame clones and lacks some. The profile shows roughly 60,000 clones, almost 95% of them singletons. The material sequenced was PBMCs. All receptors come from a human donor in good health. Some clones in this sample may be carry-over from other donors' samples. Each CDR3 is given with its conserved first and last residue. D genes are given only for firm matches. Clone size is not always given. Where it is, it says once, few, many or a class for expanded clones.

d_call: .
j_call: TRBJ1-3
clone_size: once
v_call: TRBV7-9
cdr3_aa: CASSYGNLNTIYF
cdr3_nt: TGTGCCAGCAGCTACGGGAATTTGAACACCATATATTTT

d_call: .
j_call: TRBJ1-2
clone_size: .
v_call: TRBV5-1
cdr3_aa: CASSLKGAGYGYTF
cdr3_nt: TGCGCCAGCAGCTTAAAGGGAGCGGGTTATGGCTACACCTTC

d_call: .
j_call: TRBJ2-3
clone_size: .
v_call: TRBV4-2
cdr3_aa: CASSQWTARGTDTQYF
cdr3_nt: TGTGCCAGCAGCCAATGGACCGCCAGGGGCACAGATACGCAGTATTTT

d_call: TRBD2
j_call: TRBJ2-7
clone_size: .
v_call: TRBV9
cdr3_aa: CASSVSGTSGAYEQYF
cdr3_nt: TGTGCCAGCAGCGTAAGCGGGACTAGCGGTGCCTACGAGCAGTACTTC

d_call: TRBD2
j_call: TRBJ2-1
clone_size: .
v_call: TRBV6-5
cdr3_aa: CASSLAGAPPLEQFF
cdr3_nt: TGTGCCAGCAGCTTAGCGGGGGCCCCCCCTTTGGAGCAGTTCTTC

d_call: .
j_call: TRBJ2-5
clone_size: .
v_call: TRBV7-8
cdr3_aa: CASSVRASVETQYF
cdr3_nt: TGTGCCAGCAGCGTAAGGGCTAGCGTTGAGACCCAGTACTTC

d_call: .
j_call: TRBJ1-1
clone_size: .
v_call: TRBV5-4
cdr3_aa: CASSQGRENTEAFF
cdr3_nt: TGTGCCAGCAGCCAAGGCAGGGAAAACACTGAAGCTTTCTTT

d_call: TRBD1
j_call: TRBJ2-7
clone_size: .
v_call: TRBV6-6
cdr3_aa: CASKQPGQGSYEQYF
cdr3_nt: TGTGCCAGCAAACAACCGGGACAGGGGTCCTACGAGCAGTACTTC

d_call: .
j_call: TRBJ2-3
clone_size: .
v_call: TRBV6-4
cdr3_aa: CASSSRPLDTQYF
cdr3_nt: TGTGCCAGCAGTTCCAGGCCCCTAGATACGCAGTATTTT

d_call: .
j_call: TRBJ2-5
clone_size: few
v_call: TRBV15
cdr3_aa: CATSRDQGHLETQYF
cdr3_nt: TGTGCCACCAGCAGAGACCAAGGACATCTAGAGACCCAGTACTTC

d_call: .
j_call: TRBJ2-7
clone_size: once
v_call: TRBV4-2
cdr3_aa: CASSQDLSSYEQYF
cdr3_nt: TGTGCCAGCAGCCAAGATCTTAGCTCCTACGAGCAGTACTTC

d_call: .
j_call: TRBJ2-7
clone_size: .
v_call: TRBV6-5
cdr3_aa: CASRCSRGISHEQYF
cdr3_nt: TGTGCCAGCAGGTGTAGTCGGGGAATCTCCCACGAGCAGTACTTC

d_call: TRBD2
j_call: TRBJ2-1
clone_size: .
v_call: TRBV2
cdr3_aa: CASSEGLAGGNEQFF
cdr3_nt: TGTGCCAGCAGTGAGGGACTAGCGGGGGGGAATGAGCAGTTCTTC

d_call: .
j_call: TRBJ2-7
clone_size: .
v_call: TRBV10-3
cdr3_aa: CAISTQGYHEQYF
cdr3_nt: TGTGCCATCAGTACACAGGGATACCACGAGCAGTACTTC

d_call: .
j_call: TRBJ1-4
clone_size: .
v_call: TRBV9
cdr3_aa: CASSRPGGEKLFF
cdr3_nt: TGTGCCAGCAGCCGGCCGGGGGGAGAAAAACTGTTTTTT

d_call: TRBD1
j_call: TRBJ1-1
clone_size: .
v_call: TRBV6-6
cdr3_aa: CASTAGTGEGNTEAFF
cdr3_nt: TGTGCCAGCACCGCCGGGACAGGGGAGGGTAACACTGAAGCTTTCTTT

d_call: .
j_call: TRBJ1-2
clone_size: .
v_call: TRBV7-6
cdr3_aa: CASSLSPSSGYGYTF
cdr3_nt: TGTGCCAGCAGCTTATCTCCCTCTTCCGGCTATGGCTACACCTTC

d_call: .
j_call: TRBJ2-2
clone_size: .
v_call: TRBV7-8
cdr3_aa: CASSSPQGLEKIVGTGELFF
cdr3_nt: TGTGCCAGCAGCTCCCCCCAGGGACTTGAAAAAATCGTAGGGACCGGGGAGCTGTTTTTT

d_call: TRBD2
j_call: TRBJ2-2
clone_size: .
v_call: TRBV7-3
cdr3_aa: CASSPRSGMNTGELFF
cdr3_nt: TGTGCCAGCAGCCCCCGTAGCGGGATGAACACCGGGGAGCTGTTTTTT

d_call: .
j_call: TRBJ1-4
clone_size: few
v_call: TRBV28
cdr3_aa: CASRPWGDVGVDEKLFF
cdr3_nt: TGTGCCAGCCGTCCCTGGGGCGATGTAGGGGTGGATGAAAAACTGTTTTTT

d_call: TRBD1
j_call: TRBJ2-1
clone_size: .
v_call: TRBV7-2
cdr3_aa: CASSPQQGANNEQFF
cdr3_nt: TGTGCCAGCAGCCCCCAACAGGGGGCCAACAATGAGCAGTTCTTC

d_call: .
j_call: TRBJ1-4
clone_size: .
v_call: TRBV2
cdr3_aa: CASSPGQSTNEKLFF
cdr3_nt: TGTGCCAGCAGCCCTGGACAGTCAACTAATGAAAAACTGTTTTTT

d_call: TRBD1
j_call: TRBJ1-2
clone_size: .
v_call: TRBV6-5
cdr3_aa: CASRTTGASNYGYTF
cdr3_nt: TGTGCCAGCAGGACTACAGGGGCTTCTAACTATGGCTACACCTTC

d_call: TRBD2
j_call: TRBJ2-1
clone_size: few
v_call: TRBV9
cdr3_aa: CASSTSGSSYNEQFF
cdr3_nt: TGTGCCAGCAGCACTAGCGGGAGCTCCTACAATGAGCAGTTCTTC

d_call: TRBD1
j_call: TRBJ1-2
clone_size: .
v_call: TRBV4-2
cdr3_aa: CASSLTGTSNYGYTF
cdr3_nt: TGTGCCAGCAGCCTGACAGGGACTTCTAACTATGGCTACACCTTC

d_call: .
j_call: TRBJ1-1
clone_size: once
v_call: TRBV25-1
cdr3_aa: CASRYDRKNTEAFF
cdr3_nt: TGTGCCAGCAGATACGACAGAAAAAACACTGAAGCTTTCTTT

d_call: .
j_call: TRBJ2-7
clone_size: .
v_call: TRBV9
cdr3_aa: CASSPYGGYEQYF
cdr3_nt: TGTGCCAGCAGCCCCTACGGGGGCTACGAGCAGTACTTC

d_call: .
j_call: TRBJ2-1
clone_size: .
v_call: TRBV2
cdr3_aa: CASSYQGDEQFF
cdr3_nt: TGTGCCAGCAGTTATCAGGGCGATGAGCAGTTCTTC

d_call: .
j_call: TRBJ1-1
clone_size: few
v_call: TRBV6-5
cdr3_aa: CASRAGWTTEAFF
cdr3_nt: TGTGCCAGCAGGGCGGGTTGGACCACTGAAGCTTTCTTT

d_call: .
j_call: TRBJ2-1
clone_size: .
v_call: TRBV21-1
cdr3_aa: CATRGCNEQFF
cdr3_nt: TGTGCCACCCGGGGGTGCAATGAGCAGTTCTTC

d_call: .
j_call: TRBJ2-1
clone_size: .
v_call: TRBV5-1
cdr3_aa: CASSLVLLGRERYNEQFF
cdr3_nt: TGCGCCAGCAGCTTGGTCCTCCTGGGAAGGGAGAGGTACAATGAGCAGTTCTTC

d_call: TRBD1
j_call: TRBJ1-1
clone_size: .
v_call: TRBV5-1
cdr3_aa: CASSYPGGTGEAFF
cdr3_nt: TGCGCCAGCAGCTACCCAGGGGGAACAGGTGAAGCTTTCTTT

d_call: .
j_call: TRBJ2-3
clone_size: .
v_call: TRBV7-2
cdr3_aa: CASSPHPQSTDTQYF
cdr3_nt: TGTGCCAGCAGCCCCCACCCACAATCCACAGATACGCAGTATTTT

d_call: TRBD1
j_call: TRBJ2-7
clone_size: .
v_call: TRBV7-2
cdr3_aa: CASSAGTGGRSYEQYF
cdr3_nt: TGTGCCAGCAGCGCCGGGACAGGGGGTCGGTCCTACGAGCAGTACTTC

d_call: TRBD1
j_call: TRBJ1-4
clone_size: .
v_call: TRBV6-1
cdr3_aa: CASHPGTGVEKLFF
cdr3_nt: TGTGCCAGCCACCCCGGGACAGGCGTTGAAAAACTGTTTTTT

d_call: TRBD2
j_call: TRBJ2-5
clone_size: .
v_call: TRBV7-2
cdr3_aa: CASSTSDGLAGRAETQYF
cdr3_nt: TGTGCCAGCAGCACTAGCGATGGACTAGCGGGGAGGGCAGAGACCCAGTACTTC

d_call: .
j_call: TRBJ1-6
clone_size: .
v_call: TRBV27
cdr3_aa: CASSLAGTQNSPLHF
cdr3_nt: TGTGCCAGCAGTTTAGCAGGGACACAGAATTCACCCCTCCACTTT

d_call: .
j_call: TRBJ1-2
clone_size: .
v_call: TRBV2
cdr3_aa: CASRDTRDGYTF
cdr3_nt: TGTGCCAGCAGGGATACCAGGGATGGCTACACCTTC

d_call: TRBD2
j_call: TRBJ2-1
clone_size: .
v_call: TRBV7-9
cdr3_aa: CASSSRRAGGGEAYNEQFF
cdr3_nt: TGTGCCAGCAGCTCTAGAAGGGCGGGAGGGGGAGAGGCCTACAATGAGCAGTTCTTC

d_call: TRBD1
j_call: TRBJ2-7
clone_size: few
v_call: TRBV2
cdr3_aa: CASSPDRGSEQYF
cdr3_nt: TGTGCCAGCAGTCCGGACAGGGGATCCGAGCAGTACTTC

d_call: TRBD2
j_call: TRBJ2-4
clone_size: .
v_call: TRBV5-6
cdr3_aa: CASSLAGGAKNIQYF
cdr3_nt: TGTGCCAGCAGCCTAGCGGGAGGTGCCAAAAACATTCAGTACTTC

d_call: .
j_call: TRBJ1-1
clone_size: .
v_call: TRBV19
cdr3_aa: CASSIRAGSRRTEAFF
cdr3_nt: TGTGCCAGTAGTATCCGGGCGGGGTCCCGTAGAACTGAAGCTTTCTTT

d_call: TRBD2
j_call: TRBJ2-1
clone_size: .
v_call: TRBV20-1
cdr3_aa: CSASRTSGEFF
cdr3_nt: TGCAGTGCTTCCCGGACTAGCGGGGAATTCTTC

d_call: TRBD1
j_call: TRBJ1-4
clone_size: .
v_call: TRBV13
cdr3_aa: CASSSDRGTTNEKLFF
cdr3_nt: TGTGCCAGCAGCTCAGACAGGGGAACAACTAATGAAAAACTGTTTTTT

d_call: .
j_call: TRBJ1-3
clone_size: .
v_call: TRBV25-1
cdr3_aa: CASSPARGLGNTIYF
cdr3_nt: TGTGCCAGCAGCCCGGCGCGGGGGTTGGGAAACACCATATATTTT

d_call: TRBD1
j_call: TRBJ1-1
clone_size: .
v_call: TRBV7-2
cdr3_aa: CASSLHGQGVSEAFF
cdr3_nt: TGTGCCAGCAGCTTACATGGACAGGGAGTCTCTGAAGCTTTCTTT

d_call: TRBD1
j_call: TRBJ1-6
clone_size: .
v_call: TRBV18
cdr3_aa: CASSPGQGFSPLHF
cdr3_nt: TGTGCCAGCTCACCCGGACAGGGTTTTTCACCCCTCCACTTT

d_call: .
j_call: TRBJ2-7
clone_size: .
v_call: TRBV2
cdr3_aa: CASIGLGDEQYF
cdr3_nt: TGTGCCAGCATCGGACTTGGGGACGAGCAGTACTTC

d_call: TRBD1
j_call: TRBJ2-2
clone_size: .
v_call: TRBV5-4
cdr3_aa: CASSLLGQGVPGELFF
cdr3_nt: TGTGCCAGCAGCCTTTTGGGACAGGGAGTCCCCGGGGAGCTGTTTTTT

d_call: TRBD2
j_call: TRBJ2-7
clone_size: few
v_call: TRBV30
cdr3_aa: CAWSGLAGNEQYF
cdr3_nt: TGTGCCTGGAGTGGACTAGCGGGTAACGAGCAGTACTTC

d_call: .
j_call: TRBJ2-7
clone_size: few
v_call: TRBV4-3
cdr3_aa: CASSQERTRLSEQYF
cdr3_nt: TGCGCCAGCAGCCAAGAGAGAACCAGGTTAAGCGAGCAGTACTTC

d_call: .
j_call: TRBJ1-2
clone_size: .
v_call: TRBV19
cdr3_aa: CASSPRGTRANYGYTF
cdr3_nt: TGTGCCAGTAGCCCAAGGGGGACAAGAGCTAACTATGGCTACACCTTC

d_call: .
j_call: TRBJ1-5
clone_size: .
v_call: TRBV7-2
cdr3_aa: CASSRVGAYSNQPQHF
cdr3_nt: TGTGCCAGCAGCCGAGTAGGGGCTTATAGCAATCAGCCCCAGCATTTT